This TCR beta chain was recorded in a study of PD-L1 blockade in urothelial cancer. Synthetic spike-ins, TCR analog templates, were added into each PCR. The method was immunoSEQ multiplex PCR; TCRdb's version includes in-frame clones alone and lacks a portion of them. The table has fewer than 950 clones, 30% to 40% seen once. From germline, CDR1 is MNHGY and CDR2 SAAAGT. V was cut by 7 bases and J by 0 bases, with 16 bases left in between. The CDR3 is 15 amino acids. By sample share, this clone is medium-sized (0.01 to 0.1%). This specimen was tumor tissue, taken before atezolizumab (anti-PD-L1) treatment. V and J are TRBV6-8 and TRBJ2-7; D not resolved. The clonotype was recovered from a man aged 50-59 years with urothelial cancer. The CDR3 loop reads CASTPRIGSSYEQYV. The DNA for the CDR3 is TGTGCCAGCACCCCGCGCATAGGAAGCTCCTACGAGCAGTACGTC.